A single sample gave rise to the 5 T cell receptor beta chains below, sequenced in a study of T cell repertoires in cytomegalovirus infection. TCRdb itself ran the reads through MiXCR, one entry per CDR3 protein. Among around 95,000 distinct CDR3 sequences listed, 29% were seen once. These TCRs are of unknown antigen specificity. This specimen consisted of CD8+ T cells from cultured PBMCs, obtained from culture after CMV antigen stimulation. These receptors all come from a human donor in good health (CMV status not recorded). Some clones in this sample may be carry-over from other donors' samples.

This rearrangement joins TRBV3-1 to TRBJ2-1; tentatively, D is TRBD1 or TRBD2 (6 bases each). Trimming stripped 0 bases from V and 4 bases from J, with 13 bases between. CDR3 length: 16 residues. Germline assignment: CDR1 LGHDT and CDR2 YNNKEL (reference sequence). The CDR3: CASSQDDGGRYNEQFF. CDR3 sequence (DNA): TGTGCCAGCAGCCAAGATGACGGGGGCCGGTACAATGAGCAGTTCTTC.

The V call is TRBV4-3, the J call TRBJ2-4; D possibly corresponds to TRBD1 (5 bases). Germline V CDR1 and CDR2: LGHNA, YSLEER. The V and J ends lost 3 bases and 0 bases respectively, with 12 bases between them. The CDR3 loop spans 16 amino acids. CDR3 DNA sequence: TGCGCCAGCAGCCAGGTCTGGACATTAGCCAAAAACATTCAGTACTTC. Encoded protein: CASSQVWTLAKNIQYF.

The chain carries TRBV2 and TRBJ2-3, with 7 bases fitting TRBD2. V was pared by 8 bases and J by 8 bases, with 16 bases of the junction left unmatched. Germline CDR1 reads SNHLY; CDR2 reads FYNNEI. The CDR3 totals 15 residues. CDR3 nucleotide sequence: TGTGCCAGCCGAGATAGAGCGGGGACCCGAACTACGCAGTATTTT. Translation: CASRDRAGTRTTQYF.

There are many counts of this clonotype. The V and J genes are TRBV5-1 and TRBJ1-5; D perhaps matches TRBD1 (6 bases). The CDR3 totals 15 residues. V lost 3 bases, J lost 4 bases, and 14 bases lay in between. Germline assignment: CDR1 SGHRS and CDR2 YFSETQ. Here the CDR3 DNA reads TGCGCCAGCAGCTGGGCGGGGGGCAGAAATCAGCCCCAGCATTTT. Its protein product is CASSWAGGRNQPQHF.

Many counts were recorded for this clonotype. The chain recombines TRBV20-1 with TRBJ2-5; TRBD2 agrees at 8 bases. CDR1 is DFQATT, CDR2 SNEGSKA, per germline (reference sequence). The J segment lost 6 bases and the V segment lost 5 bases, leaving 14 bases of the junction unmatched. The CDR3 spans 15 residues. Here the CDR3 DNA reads TGCAGTGCTGTAGAAGGAGCGGGGGCTCAGAAGACCCAGTACTTC. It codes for CSAVEGAGAQKTQYF.